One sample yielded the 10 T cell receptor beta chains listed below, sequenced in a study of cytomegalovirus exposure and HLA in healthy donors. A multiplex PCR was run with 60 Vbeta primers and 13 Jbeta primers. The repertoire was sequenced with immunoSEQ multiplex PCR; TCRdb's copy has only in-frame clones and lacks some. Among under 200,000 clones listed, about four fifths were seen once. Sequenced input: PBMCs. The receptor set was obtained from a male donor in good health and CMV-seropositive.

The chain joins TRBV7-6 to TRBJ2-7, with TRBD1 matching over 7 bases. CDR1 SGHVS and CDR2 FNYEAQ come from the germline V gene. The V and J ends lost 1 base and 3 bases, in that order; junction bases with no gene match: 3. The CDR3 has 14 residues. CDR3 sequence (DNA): TGTGCCAGCAGCTTAGGGGGACAGTTCTACGAGCAGTACTTC. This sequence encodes CASSLGGQFYEQYF.

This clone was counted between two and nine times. The CDR3 DNA follows: TGTGCCAGCAGTGGCGGGGGGGCAGGAGAGACCCAGTACTTC. This translates into CASSGGGAGETQYF. The chain carries TRBV6-1 and TRBJ2-5; 9 nucleotides line up with TRBD2. This CDR3 spans 14 amino acids. V lost 4 bases, J lost 4 bases, and 4 bases stayed unmatched. CDR1 and CDR2 from the germline V gene are MNHNS and SASEGT.

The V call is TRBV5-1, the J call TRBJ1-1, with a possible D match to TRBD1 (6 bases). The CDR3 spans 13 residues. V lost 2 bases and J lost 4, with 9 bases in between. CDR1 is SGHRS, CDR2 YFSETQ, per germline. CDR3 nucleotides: TGCGCCAGCAGCTTAACAGGGCTCACTGAAGCTTTCTTT. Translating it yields CASSLTGLTEAFF. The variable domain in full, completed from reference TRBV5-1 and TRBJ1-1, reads KAGVTQTPRYLIKTRGQQVTLSCSPISGHRSVSWYQQTPGQGLQFLFEYFSETQRNKGNFPGRFSGRQFSNSRSEMNVSTLELGDSALYLCASSLTGLTEAFFGQGTRLTVV.

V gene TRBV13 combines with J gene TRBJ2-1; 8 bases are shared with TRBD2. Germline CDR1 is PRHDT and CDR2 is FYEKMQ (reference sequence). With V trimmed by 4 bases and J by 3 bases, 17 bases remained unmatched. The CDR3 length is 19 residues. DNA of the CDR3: TGTGCCAGCAGCTGCCCAATTACCTCAGCGGGGGAGATCTACAATGAGCAGTTCTTC. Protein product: CASSCPITSAGEIYNEQFF.

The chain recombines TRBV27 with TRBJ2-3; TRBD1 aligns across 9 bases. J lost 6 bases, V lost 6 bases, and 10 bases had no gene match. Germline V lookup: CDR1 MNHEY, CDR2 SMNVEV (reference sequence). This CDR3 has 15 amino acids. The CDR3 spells CASRRPGQGTDTQYF. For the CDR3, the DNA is TGTGCCAGCAGACGCCCGGGACAGGGAACCGATACGCAGTATTTT.

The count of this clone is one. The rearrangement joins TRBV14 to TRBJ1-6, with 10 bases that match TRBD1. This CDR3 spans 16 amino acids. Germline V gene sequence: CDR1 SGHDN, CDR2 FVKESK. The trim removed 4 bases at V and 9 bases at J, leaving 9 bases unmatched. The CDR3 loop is CASSRTDRGLGSPLHF. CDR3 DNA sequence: TGTGCCAGCAGCCGAACCGACAGGGGGCTCGGTTCACCCCTCCACTTT. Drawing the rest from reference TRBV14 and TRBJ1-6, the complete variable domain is EAGVTQFPSHSVIEKGQTVTLRCDPISGHDNLYWYRRVMGKEIKFLLHFVKESKQDESGMPNNRFLAERTGGTYSTLKVQPAELEDSGVYFCASSRTDRGLGSPLHFGNGTRLTVT.

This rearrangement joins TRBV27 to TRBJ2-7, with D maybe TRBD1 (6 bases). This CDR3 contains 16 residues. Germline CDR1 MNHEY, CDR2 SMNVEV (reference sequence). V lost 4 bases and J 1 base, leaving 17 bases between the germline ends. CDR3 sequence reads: CASSSLDRKSSYEQYF. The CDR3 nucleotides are TGTGCCAGCAGTTCCTTAGACAGGAAAAGTTCCTACGAGCAGTACTTC.

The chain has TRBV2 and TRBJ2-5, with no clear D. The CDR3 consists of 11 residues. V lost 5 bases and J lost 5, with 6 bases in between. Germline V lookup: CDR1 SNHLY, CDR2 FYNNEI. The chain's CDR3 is CASSPRETQYF. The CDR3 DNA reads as TGTGCCAGCAGTCCGCGGGAGACCCAGTACTTC.

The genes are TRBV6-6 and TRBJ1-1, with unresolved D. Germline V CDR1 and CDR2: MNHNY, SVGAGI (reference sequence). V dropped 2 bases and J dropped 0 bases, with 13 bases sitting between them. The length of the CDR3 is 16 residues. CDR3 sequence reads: CASSYPLSTVNTEAFF. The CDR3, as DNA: TGTGCCAGCAGTTACCCCTTATCAACAGTGAACACTGAAGCTTTCTTT.

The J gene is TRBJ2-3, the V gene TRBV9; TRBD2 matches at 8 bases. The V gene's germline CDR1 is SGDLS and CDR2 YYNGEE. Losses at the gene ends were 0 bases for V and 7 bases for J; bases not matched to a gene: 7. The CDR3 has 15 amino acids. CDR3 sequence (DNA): TGTGCCAGCAGCGTAGAGGGACTAGGTGCATATACGCAGTATTTT. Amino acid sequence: CASSVEGLGAYTQYF.